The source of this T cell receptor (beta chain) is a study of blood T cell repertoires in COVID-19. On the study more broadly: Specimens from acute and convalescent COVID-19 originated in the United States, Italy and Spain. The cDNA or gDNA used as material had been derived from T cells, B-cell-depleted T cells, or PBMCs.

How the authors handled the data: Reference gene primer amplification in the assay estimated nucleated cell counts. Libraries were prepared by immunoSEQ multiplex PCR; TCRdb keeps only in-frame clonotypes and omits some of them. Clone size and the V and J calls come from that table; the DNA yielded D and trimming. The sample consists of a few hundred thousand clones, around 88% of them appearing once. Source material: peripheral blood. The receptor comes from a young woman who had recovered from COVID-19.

The CDR3 region is CATRGQGETEAFF. As DNA, the CDR3 is TGTGCCACCCGGGGACAGGGAGAGACTGAAGCTTTCTTT. The V gene is TRBV10-3, the J gene TRBJ1-1; TRBD1 aligns across 9 bases. Per the germline V gene, CDR1 is ENHRY and CDR2 is SYGVKD. The CDR3 has 13 amino acids. Trimming took 10 bases from V and 5 from J; bases not matched to a gene: 8.